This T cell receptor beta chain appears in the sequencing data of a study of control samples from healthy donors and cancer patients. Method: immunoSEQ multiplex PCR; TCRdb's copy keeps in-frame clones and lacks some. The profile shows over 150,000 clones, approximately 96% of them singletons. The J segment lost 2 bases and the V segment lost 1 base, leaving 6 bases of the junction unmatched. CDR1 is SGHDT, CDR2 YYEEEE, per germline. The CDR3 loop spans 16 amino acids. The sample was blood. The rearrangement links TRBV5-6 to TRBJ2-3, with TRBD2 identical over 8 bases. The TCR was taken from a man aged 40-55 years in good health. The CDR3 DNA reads TGTGCCAGCAGCTTGAGAAGCGGGGGTTACACAGATACGCAGTATTTT. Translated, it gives CASSLRSGGYTDTQYF. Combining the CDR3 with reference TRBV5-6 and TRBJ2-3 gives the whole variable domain DAGVTQSPTHLIKTRGQQVTLRCSPKSGHDTVSWYQQALGQGPQFIFQYYEEEERQRGNFPDRFSGHQFPNYSSELNVNALLLGDSALYLCASSLRSGGYTDTQYFGPGTRLTVL.